A selection of T cell receptor beta chains follows, all from one sample in a study of CD4 T cells in relation to SARS-CoV-2 and coronaviruses. The antigens these receptors bind are not known. Produced via immunoSEQ multiplex PCR; TCRdb's table is partial and in-frame only. Seen here are roughly 16,000 clones, around 77% observed once, and the top ten hold 9.7%. Sequencing used CD4+ T cells from PBMCs, cultured in vitro. These receptors all come from a human donor in good health. Each CDR3 is given with its conserved first and last residue. D genes are given only for firm matches. Clone sizes are given selectively: once, few, many, or a class where the clone is expanded.

>TRBJ1-2|.|.|TRBV19
CASSILGGGYTF
TGTGCCAGTAGTATTTTGGGGGGTGGCTACACCTTC
>TRBJ2-1|.|once|TRBV19
CASSIVDSTEQFF
TGTGCCAGTAGTATAGTGGATTCCACTGAGCAGTTCTTC
>TRBJ2-1|TRBD2|.|TRBV13
CASSFPGGEMGEQFF
TGTGCCAGCAGCTTCCCCGGGGGGGAAATGGGTGAGCAGTTCTTC
>TRBJ2-2|TRBD2|.|TRBV5-1
CASTSGTRVFVTGELFF
TGCGCCAGCACCTCTGGGACTAGAGTCTTCGTCACCGGGGAGCTGTTTTTT
>TRBJ1-5|TRBD1|.|TRBV6-6
CATGTGGDRQPQHF
TGTGCCACAGGGACAGGGGGGGATCGTCAGCCCCAGCATTTT
>TRBJ2-7|TRBD2|.|TRBV27
CASSFPSGPYEQYF
TGTGCCAGCAGTTTTCCTAGCGGGCCCTACGAGCAGTACTTC
>TRBJ1-2|TRBD1|.|TRBV5-1
CASSPGDRESYGYTF
TGCGCCAGCAGCCCTGGGGACAGGGAAAGTTATGGCTACACCTTC
>TRBJ1-2|TRBD1|.|TRBV19
CASSIDGTGGPGGYTF
TGTGCCAGTAGTATAGATGGGACAGGGGGTCCGGGTGGCTACACCTTC
>TRBJ2-7|.|.|TRBV3-1/TRBV3-2
CASSLFEGGRSYEQYF
TGTGCCAGCAGCCTGTTCGAGGGGGGTCGCTCCTACGAGCAGTACTTC
>TRBJ2-7|TRBD1|.|TRBV14
CASSQSFRDRRAEQYF
TGTGCCAGCAGCCAGTCGTTCCGGGACAGGAGGGCCGAGCAGTACTTC
>TRBJ2-6|.|.|TRBV5-8
CASSPAGWDSGANVLTF
TGTGCCAGCAGCCCGGCAGGGTGGGACTCTGGGGCCAACGTCCTGACTTTC
>TRBJ2-1|.|.|TRBV7-9
CASSRNPIQYNEQFF
TGTGCCAGCAGCCGCAACCCAATACAGTACAATGAGCAGTTCTTC
>TRBJ2-5|TRBD2|.|TRBV9
CASSVDLAGETQYF
TGTGCCAGCAGCGTAGACCTAGCGGGAGAGACCCAGTACTTC
>TRBJ2-2|.|once|TRBV5-4
CASSPGITGELFF
TGTGCCAGCAGCCCCGGGATCACCGGGGAGCTGTTTTTT
>TRBJ2-3|.|.|TRBV5-1
CASSPGASATDTQYF
TGCGCCAGCAGCCCCGGGGCGAGCGCGACAGATACGCAGTATTTT
>TRBJ1-2|TRBD1|.|TRBV7-8
CASSVGQPQGGYTF
TGTGCCAGCAGCGTGGGACAGCCCCAGGGGGGCTACACCTTC
>TRBJ2-5|.|.|TRBV12-3/TRBV12-4
CASSPGRWETQYF
TGTGCCAGCAGTCCAGGACGTTGGGAGACCCAGTACTTC
>TRBJ2-6|.|.|TRBV9
CASSVAVPTWASGANVLTF
TGTGCCAGCAGCGTAGCTGTTCCTACGTGGGCCTCTGGGGCCAACGTCCTGACTTTC
>TRBJ2-5|TRBD2|few|TRBV6-5
CASSFGSAGVIETQYF
TGTGCCAGCAGTTTCGGATCAGCGGGAGTGATAGAGACCCAGTACTTC
>TRBJ1-2|.|.|TRBV30
CAWSSGANYGYTF
TGTGCCTGGAGTTCGGGGGCCAACTATGGCTACACCTTC
>TRBJ2-7|.|.|TRBV19
CASSISQATYEQYF
TGTGCCAGTAGTATTTCCCAGGCCACCTACGAGCAGTACTTC
>TRBJ2-7|.|.|TRBV6-1
CASSEPSSYEQYF
TGTGCCAGCAGTGAACCAAGCTCCTACGAGCAGTACTTC
>TRBJ2-1|TRBD1|.|TRBV19
CASSNGAGQVEQFF
TGTGCCAGTAGTAATGGGGCGGGACAGGTTGAGCAGTTCTTC
>TRBJ2-5|.|.|TRBV5-1
CASSLTGTAETQYF
TGCGCCAGCAGCTTGACCGGGACTGCAGAGACCCAGTACTTC
>TRBJ1-1|.|.|TRBV12-3/TRBV12-4
CASGTRREEAFF
TGTGCCAGCGGAACCAGGAGGGAGGAGGCTTTCTTT
>TRBJ2-3|.|.|TRBV19
CASCLDGLAPAGTQYF
TGTGCCAGTTGCCTAGATGGGCTAGCCCCTGCGGGTACGCAGTATTTT
>TRBJ2-3|TRBD2|.|TRBV2
CAIHGRAGDTQYF
TGTGCCATCCACGGGAGGGCCGGGGATACGCAGTATTTT
>TRBJ2-3|.|.|TRBV11-3
CASSLGRRSVSTDTQYF
TGTGCCAGCAGCTTAGGTCGCAGGTCCGTTAGCACAGATACGCAGTATTTT
>TRBJ1-2|TRBD1|.|TRBV5-1
CASSLGPPTGVIMYGYTF
TGCGCCAGCAGCTTGGGTCCCCCGACAGGGGTTATCATGTATGGCTACACCTTC
>TRBJ1-4|.|.|TRBV5-6
CASSLGRVGEKLFF
TGTGCCAGCAGCTTGGGCAGGGTGGGGGAAAAACTGTTTTTT
>TRBJ1-3|.|.|TRBV5-1
CASSLSTGISGNTIYF
TGCGCCAGCAGCCTTTCCACAGGGATCTCTGGAAACACCATATATTTT
>TRBJ2-1|.|.|TRBV19
CASSIEEGYPYNEQFF
TGTGCCAGTAGTATAGAGGAGGGTTACCCCTACAATGAGCAGTTCTTC
>TRBJ2-6|.|.|TRBV6-5
CASSYDSSGANVLTF
TGTGCCAGCAGTTACGACAGCTCTGGGGCCAACGTCCTGACTTTC
>TRBJ2-1|.|few|TRBV6-6
CASSDISQVYEQFF
TGTGCCAGCAGCGACATTTCTCAGGTATATGAGCAGTTCTTC
>TRBJ2-1|TRBD2|.|TRBV9
CASSVASTSGSNEQFF
TGTGCCAGCAGCGTAGCCTCGACTAGCGGGAGCAATGAGCAGTTCTTC
>TRBJ1-5|.|.|TRBV6-1
CASSDHAASSSNQPQHF
TGTGCCAGCAGTGACCATGCGGCGAGCTCTAGCAATCAGCCCCAGCATTTT
>TRBJ2-5|.|.|TRBV11-3
CASSLGRHQETQYF
TGTGCCAGCAGCTTAGGGCGGCACCAAGAGACCCAGTACTTC
>TRBJ2-1|TRBD2|once|TRBV5-1
CASSRRASGVYNEQFF
TGCGCCAGCAGCCGCCGAGCTAGCGGGGTCTACAATGAGCAGTTCTTC